This T cell receptor (beta chain) was sequenced during a study of cytomegalovirus exposure and HLA in healthy donors. Study-wide points: Common viral pathogens seemed to be connected with several of the most significant clusters, according to a later analysis.

The CDR3 is 15 amino acids. Trimming took 0 bases from V and 1 from J; bases not matched to a gene: 2. Germline assignment: CDR1 MNHNS and CDR2 SASEGT. As to this clone: Its specificity is not known.

PCR employed 60 Vbeta and 13 Jbeta primers. Only in-frame clones appear in the TCRdb table, and some are missing; sequencing was by immunoSEQ multiplex PCR. Of roughly 130,000 clones in the sample, more than 75% are singletons; the top ten hold 1.5% to 2%. The sample was PBMCs. The source is a man aged 35-49 years in good health and CMV-seronegative. V usage is TRBV6-1 and J usage is TRBJ2-7; TRBD2 agrees at 8 bases. Here the CDR3 reads CASSEAGLGSYEQYF. CDR3 DNA sequence: TGTGCCAGCAGTGAAGCGGGACTAGGTTCCTACGAGCAGTACTTC.